The entry below gives a single T cell receptor beta chain sequence along with its context. Its matching antigen is unknown. The CDR3 spans 14 residues. CDR1 is MNHEY, CDR2 SVGEGT, per germline. V was cut by 5 bases and J by 1 base, with 12 bases left in between. The time point was: newly diagnosed GD, antithyroid drugs for less than 3 months. The authors made the TCR library using RNA they extracted from PBMCs. This record comes from a study of regulatory T cells in long-lasting Graves disease. Study-level points and caveats: Persistent disease preferred TRBV28, TRBJ1-2 and TRBJ2-5; new disease, TRBV20-1 and TRBJ2-1.

TCR beta libraries were built with iRepertoire HTBI primers and Arm-PCR of CDR3 regions. TCRdb reanalysed the multiplex PCR reads using MiXCR and keeps one entry per CDR3 protein. The sample lists about 420,000 distinct CDR3 sequences; roughly 15% were seen once. The same data also contributed to another study, on T cells in Graves' hyperthyroidism and ophthalmopathy. According to that study: Blood also showed most of the thyroid clonotypes that were expanded above 0.001.

The sample consisted of peripheral blood mononuclear cells (PBMCs), taken at new diagnosis, from a patient treated with antithyroid drugs. The chain combines TRBV6-2 or TRBV6-3 with TRBJ2-7; no definite D call. The sequence was obtained from a woman in her late teens or twenties with Graves disease. Here the CDR3 reads CASSEVGLSYEQYF. CDR3 in DNA: TGTGCCAGCAGTGAAGTTGGCCTGTCCTACGAGCAGTACTTC.